These T cell receptor beta chains were read from a single sample in a study of beta chain features in type 1 diabetes. Method: immunoSEQ multiplex PCR; TCRdb's copy keeps in-frame clones and lacks some. The sample shows about 280,000 clones, roughly 15% of them seen only once. Sequencing was performed on naive CD4+ T cells from blood. The receptor set was obtained from a man between 18 and 35 years old with type 1 diabetes. Both conserved end residues are part of each CDR3. Each record gives: V gene, clone size, D gene, J gene, CDR3 protein, CDR3 DNA. The D gene is left open where the match is weak. Only part of the rows carry a size: once, few, many, or a class if the clone is expanded.

v_call: TRBV5-5; clone_size: few; d_call: .; j_call: TRBJ2-2; cdr3_aa: CASRGDPRTGELFF; cdr3_nt: TGTGCCAGCAGGGGAGACCCGCGCACCGGGGAGCTGTTTTTT
v_call: TRBV5-1; clone_size: .; d_call: .; j_call: TRBJ2-7; cdr3_aa: CASSTNEALEQYF; cdr3_nt: TGCGCCAGCAGCACGAACGAGGCGCTCGAGCAGTACTTC
v_call: TRBV11-2; clone_size: .; d_call: TRBD2; j_call: TRBJ2-2; cdr3_aa: CASRDATSGNTGELFF; cdr3_nt: TGTGCCAGCAGGGACGCCACTAGCGGGAACACCGGGGAGCTGTTTTTT
v_call: TRBV28; clone_size: few; d_call: TRBD1; j_call: TRBJ2-7; cdr3_aa: CASSLPGQGAGEQYF; cdr3_nt: TGTGCCAGCAGCCTTCCGGGACAGGGGGCAGGCGAGCAGTACTTC
v_call: TRBV21-1; clone_size: .; d_call: .; j_call: TRBJ2-4; cdr3_aa: CASSRQGACQNIQYF; cdr3_nt: TGTGCCAGCAGCAGGCAGGGGGCTTGCCAAAACATTCAGTACTTC
v_call: TRBV30; clone_size: few; d_call: TRBD2; j_call: TRBJ2-3; cdr3_aa: CAWAPGLGSTDTQYF; cdr3_nt: TGTGCCTGGGCACCGGGACTAGGGAGCACAGATACGCAGTATTTT
v_call: TRBV7-2; clone_size: few; d_call: TRBD1; j_call: TRBJ1-2; cdr3_aa: CASSSAQGAGYGYTF; cdr3_nt: TGTGCCAGCAGCTCGGCACAGGGGGCAGGTTATGGCTACACCTTC
v_call: TRBV28; clone_size: .; d_call: TRBD1; j_call: TRBJ2-2; cdr3_aa: CASSVPGQFTGELFF; cdr3_nt: TGTGCCAGCAGCGTACCGGGACAGTTCACCGGGGAGCTGTTTTTT
v_call: TRBV28; clone_size: few; d_call: TRBD1; j_call: TRBJ2-5; cdr3_aa: CASRVRTGQLKTQYF; cdr3_nt: TGTGCCAGCAGAGTCAGGACAGGGCAACTGAAGACCCAGTACTTC
v_call: TRBV6-5; clone_size: .; d_call: TRBD2; j_call: TRBJ2-1; cdr3_aa: CASHLAAGGPEFF; cdr3_nt: TGTGCCAGCCACCTGGCAGCGGGAGGGCCGGAGTTCTTC
v_call: TRBV9; clone_size: .; d_call: TRBD2; j_call: TRBJ2-5; cdr3_aa: CASSVEASGNQETQYF; cdr3_nt: TGTGCCAGCAGCGTAGAAGCTAGCGGGAATCAAGAGACCCAGTACTTC
v_call: TRBV6-5; clone_size: .; d_call: TRBD1; j_call: TRBJ2-2; cdr3_aa: CASSYGQGRGELFF; cdr3_nt: TGTGCCAGCAGTTATGGACAGGGTAGAGGGGAGCTGTTTTTT
v_call: TRBV30; clone_size: .; d_call: TRBD1; j_call: TRBJ1-6; cdr3_aa: CAWSASRTGGDSPLHF; cdr3_nt: TGTGCCTGGAGTGCGTCTAGGACAGGGGGCGATTCACCCCTCCACTTT
v_call: TRBV18; clone_size: .; d_call: TRBD1; j_call: TRBJ1-1; cdr3_aa: CASSPLGQGAEAFF; cdr3_nt: TGTGCCAGCTCACCGCTAGGACAGGGGGCTGAAGCTTTCTTT
v_call: TRBV10-3; clone_size: .; d_call: .; j_call: TRBJ2-7; cdr3_aa: CAISGGDSYEQYF; cdr3_nt: TGTGCCATCAGTGGGGGAGACTCCTACGAGCAGTACTTC
v_call: TRBV20-1; clone_size: .; d_call: TRBD1; j_call: TRBJ1-1; cdr3_aa: CSADRGPEAFF; cdr3_nt: TGCAGTGCAGACAGGGGCCCTGAAGCTTTCTTT
v_call: TRBV6-1; clone_size: .; d_call: .; j_call: TRBJ2-5; cdr3_aa: CASSGVRTQYF; cdr3_nt: TGTGCCAGCAGTGGCGTGCGGACCCAGTACTTC
v_call: TRBV27; clone_size: .; d_call: .; j_call: TRBJ2-2; cdr3_aa: CASSFYQGGRTGELFF; cdr3_nt: TGTGCCAGCAGTTTCTACCAGGGGGGACGCACCGGGGAGCTGTTTTTT
v_call: TRBV4-1; clone_size: .; d_call: TRBD1; j_call: TRBJ1-1; cdr3_aa: CASSQGLNGQGHAFF; cdr3_nt: TGCGCCAGCAGCCAAGGACTAAACGGACAGGGGCACGCTTTCTTT
v_call: TRBV6-6; clone_size: few; d_call: TRBD1; j_call: TRBJ1-2; cdr3_aa: CASSYDRGNYGYTF; cdr3_nt: TGTGCCAGCAGTTACGACAGGGGGAACTATGGCTACACCTTC
v_call: TRBV18; clone_size: .; d_call: .; j_call: TRBJ2-7; cdr3_aa: CASSSEAYEQYF; cdr3_nt: TGTGCCAGCTCATCAGAGGCCTACGAGCAGTACTTC
v_call: TRBV7-2; clone_size: few; d_call: TRBD2; j_call: TRBJ2-7; cdr3_aa: CASSSLSGGSLRAQYF; cdr3_nt: TGTGCCAGCAGCTCACTTAGCGGGGGGAGTTTGCGGGCGCAGTACTTC
v_call: TRBV7-2; clone_size: few; d_call: .; j_call: TRBJ1-2; cdr3_aa: CASSLASSTTYGYTF; cdr3_nt: TGTGCCAGCAGCTTAGCTAGCAGTACCACTTATGGCTACACCTTC
v_call: TRBV6-1; clone_size: few; d_call: .; j_call: TRBJ1-5; cdr3_aa: CASSDQGQQPQHF; cdr3_nt: TGTGCCAGCAGTGACCAAGGACAGCAGCCCCAGCATTTT
v_call: TRBV15; clone_size: .; d_call: .; j_call: TRBJ1-2; cdr3_aa: CATSAANYGYTF; cdr3_nt: TGTGCCACCAGTGCGGCAAACTATGGCTACACCTTC
v_call: TRBV11-2; clone_size: few; d_call: TRBD2; j_call: TRBJ2-3; cdr3_aa: CASSLPRGLATADTQYF; cdr3_nt: TGTGCCAGCAGCTTACCTCGGGGACTAGCGACGGCAGATACGCAGTATTTT
v_call: TRBV5-4; clone_size: few; d_call: TRBD1; j_call: TRBJ2-7; cdr3_aa: CASSSPGQAYEQYF; cdr3_nt: TGTGCCAGCAGCTCACCGGGACAGGCCTACGAGCAGTACTTC
v_call: TRBV4-1; clone_size: .; d_call: TRBD1; j_call: TRBJ2-1; cdr3_aa: CASSQHGTGRGNEQFF; cdr3_nt: TGCGCCAGCAGCCAACACGGGACAGGCAGAGGAAATGAGCAGTTCTTC
v_call: TRBV5-6; clone_size: .; d_call: TRBD1; j_call: TRBJ1-1; cdr3_aa: CASSPYRDRGRSTDTEAFF; cdr3_nt: TGTGCCAGCAGCCCCTACCGGGACAGGGGGCGCAGTACGGACACTGAAGCTTTCTTT
v_call: TRBV7-9; clone_size: .; d_call: TRBD1; j_call: TRBJ1-2; cdr3_aa: CASSLRQGRDYGYTF; cdr3_nt: TGTGCCAGCAGCTTACGACAGGGACGAGACTATGGCTACACCTTC
v_call: TRBV11-2; clone_size: few; d_call: .; j_call: TRBJ2-7; cdr3_aa: CASSLAPGEQYF; cdr3_nt: TGTGCCAGCAGCTTAGCACCCGGGGAGCAGTACTTC
v_call: TRBV5-1; clone_size: few; d_call: .; j_call: TRBJ2-7; cdr3_aa: CASSPRAPGEQYF; cdr3_nt: TGCGCCAGCAGCCCCCGGGCCCCGGGGGAGCAGTACTTC
v_call: TRBV29-1; clone_size: .; d_call: .; j_call: TRBJ2-3; cdr3_aa: CSAVVGGAGDTQYF; cdr3_nt: TGCAGCGCGGTCGTTGGGGGGGCGGGTGATACGCAGTATTTT
v_call: TRBV25-1; clone_size: .; d_call: TRBD1; j_call: TRBJ2-7; cdr3_aa: CASRGTDSYEQYF; cdr3_nt: TGTGCCAGCAGGGGGACAGACTCCTACGAGCAGTACTTC
v_call: TRBV19; clone_size: .; d_call: .; j_call: TRBJ1-5; cdr3_aa: CASSEQAAGNQPQHF; cdr3_nt: TGTGCCAGTAGTGAACAGGCGGCGGGAAATCAGCCCCAGCATTTT
v_call: TRBV10-3; clone_size: few; d_call: .; j_call: TRBJ1-3; cdr3_aa: CAISGTGSSGNTIYF; cdr3_nt: TGTGCCATCAGTGGGACCGGGAGCTCTGGAAACACCATATATTTT
v_call: TRBV15; clone_size: few; d_call: TRBD1; j_call: TRBJ1-1; cdr3_aa: CATSRDLDRENTEAFF; cdr3_nt: TGTGCCACCAGCAGAGATCTTGACAGGGAGAACACTGAAGCTTTCTTT
v_call: TRBV6-5; clone_size: few; d_call: .; j_call: TRBJ2-1; cdr3_aa: CASSYSASANEQFF; cdr3_nt: TGTGCCAGCAGTTACTCGGCCAGCGCAAATGAGCAGTTCTTC
v_call: TRBV11-2; clone_size: .; d_call: .; j_call: TRBJ1-4; cdr3_aa: CASSQQTRNEKLFF; cdr3_nt: TGTGCCAGCAGCCAACAGACTAGAAATGAAAAACTGTTTTTT
v_call: TRBV30; clone_size: few; d_call: .; j_call: TRBJ1-5; cdr3_aa: CAWSVAATAWGPQHF; cdr3_nt: TGTGCCTGGAGTGTAGCTGCGACAGCCTGGGGGCCCCAGCATTTT
v_call: TRBV4-3; clone_size: few; d_call: TRBD1; j_call: TRBJ1-2; cdr3_aa: CASSRWGTGGSRDGYTF; cdr3_nt: TGCGCCAGCAGCCGGTGGGGGACAGGGGGCTCGAGGGATGGCTACACCTTC
v_call: TRBV2; clone_size: few; d_call: .; j_call: TRBJ2-1; cdr3_aa: CASKGGEYNEQFF; cdr3_nt: TGTGCCAGCAAGGGAGGAGAGTACAATGAGCAGTTCTTC
v_call: TRBV9; clone_size: .; d_call: TRBD2; j_call: TRBJ2-5; cdr3_aa: CASSDAPLAGGRETQYF; cdr3_nt: TGTGCCAGCAGCGACGCCCCCCTAGCGGGGGGGCGAGAGACCCAGTACTTC
v_call: TRBV6-5; clone_size: few; d_call: TRBD1; j_call: TRBJ2-5; cdr3_aa: CASSRQGQETQYF; cdr3_nt: TGTGCCAGCAGCCGACAGGGCCAAGAGACCCAGTACTTC
v_call: TRBV2; clone_size: .; d_call: .; j_call: TRBJ2-7; cdr3_aa: CASSERGSHYEQYF; cdr3_nt: TGTGCCAGCAGTGAAAGAGGCAGTCACTACGAGCAGTACTTC
v_call: TRBV4-2; clone_size: few; d_call: TRBD2; j_call: TRBJ2-7; cdr3_aa: CASSQDRRTSAPYEQYF; cdr3_nt: TGTGCCAGCAGCCAAGATAGAAGGACTAGCGCTCCCTACGAGCAGTACTTC
v_call: TRBV7-9; clone_size: .; d_call: TRBD1; j_call: TRBJ1-2; cdr3_aa: CASSIRDRDGYTF; cdr3_nt: TGTGCCAGCAGCATCCGGGACAGGGATGGCTACACCTTC
v_call: TRBV7-2; clone_size: few; d_call: TRBD2; j_call: TRBJ2-7; cdr3_aa: CASSSTLMSGIYEQYF; cdr3_nt: TGTGCCAGCAGCTCTACCTTGATGAGCGGGATCTACGAGCAGTACTTC
v_call: TRBV2; clone_size: .; d_call: .; j_call: TRBJ1-2; cdr3_aa: CASSLEGVGGYTF; cdr3_nt: TGTGCCAGCAGCCTAGAAGGGGTGGGTGGCTACACCTTC
v_call: TRBV10-3; clone_size: .; d_call: TRBD1; j_call: TRBJ2-7; cdr3_aa: CAIILLGTGATYEQYF; cdr3_nt: TGTGCCATCATTCTCCTCGGGACAGGGGCCACCTACGAGCAGTACTTC
v_call: TRBV28; clone_size: .; d_call: TRBD1; j_call: TRBJ2-2; cdr3_aa: CASSLIDRANTGELFF; cdr3_nt: TGTGCCAGCAGTTTAATTGACAGGGCGAACACCGGGGAGCTGTTTTTT
v_call: TRBV7-4; clone_size: .; d_call: TRBD1; j_call: TRBJ1-5; cdr3_aa: CASSLPGTGGRGNQPQHF; cdr3_nt: TGTGCCAGCAGCTTACCCGGGACAGGGGGCAGGGGCAATCAGCCCCAGCATTTT
v_call: TRBV19; clone_size: few; d_call: .; j_call: TRBJ1-2; cdr3_aa: CASIPVGWAHYGYTF; cdr3_nt: TGTGCCAGTATTCCTGTGGGTTGGGCCCACTATGGCTACACCTTC